Below are 25 T cell receptor beta chains sequenced from a single sample in a study of cytomegalovirus exposure and HLA in healthy donors. PCR involved 60 Vbeta and 13 Jbeta primers. Using immunoSEQ multiplex PCR, the repertoire was profiled, and TCRdb retains in-frame clones only, with some absent. The sample shows under 200,000 clones, around 81% of them seen only once. Input material: PBMCs. The receptors here all came from a woman in her twenties or thirties in good health and CMV-seropositive.

The chain joins TRBV2 to TRBJ1-1; D possibly corresponds to TRBD1 (6 bases). The length of the CDR3 is 13 residues. Per germline, CDR1 SNHLY and CDR2 FYNNEI. The germline V and J ends were trimmed by 6 bases and 1 base, with 9 bases remaining between them. Written as DNA, the CDR3 is TGTGCCAGCAGGGAGACAGGGAACACTGAAGCTTTCTTT. Residues: CASRETGNTEAFF.

The gene calls are TRBV30 and TRBJ1-4, with D uncertain. This CDR3 spans 14 amino acids. Germline lookup yields CDR1 GTSNPN and CDR2 SVGIG (reference sequence). Between the trimmed V and J ends, which lost 6 bases and 5 bases, there was a span of 16 bases. CDR3: CACASLLPNEKLFF. The CDR3 region has the DNA TGTGCCTGCGCGAGCCTTTTACCCAATGAAAAACTGTTTTTT.

This chain joins TRBV25-1 and TRBJ2-5, with D tentatively TRBD1 (6 bases). The V and J ends lost 2 bases and 4 bases respectively, with 8 bases between them. Germline V CDR1 and CDR2: MGHDK, SYGVNS. The CDR3 is 13 amino acids. DNA of the CDR3: TGTGCCAGCAGTGAACTAGGGGGAGAGACCCAGTACTTC. Encoded protein: CASSELGGETQYF.

The V gene is TRBV30, the J gene TRBJ1-4, with unresolved D. Deletions cut 2 bases from V and 0 bases from J, with 10 bases between. Germline CDR1 is GTSNPN and CDR2 is SVGIG (reference sequence). This CDR3 has 15 amino acids. DNA for the CDR3: TGTGCCTGGAGTCGACAATTGACAACTAATGAAAAACTGTTTTTT. It encodes CAWSRQLTTNEKLFF.

This clone was seen only a few times. This chain joins TRBV5-6 and TRBJ2-6, with D perhaps matching TRBD2 (7 bases). Germline CDR1 and CDR2: SGHDT and YYEEEE. The CDR3 has 16 residues. Trimming took 4 bases from V and 2 from J, leaving 13 bases between them. CDR3 loop: CASSKGGGTGANVLTF. Here the CDR3 DNA reads TGTGCCAGCAGCAAGGGAGGGGGAACTGGGGCCAACGTCCTGACTTTC.

This chain uses TRBV7-8 with TRBJ2-5, with 7 positions matching TRBD2. This CDR3 has 17 amino acids. Germline loops: CDR1 SGHVS, CDR2 FQNEAQ. V shed 5 bases and J 5 bases; nucleotides not matched to a gene: 17. The CDR3 is CASSPRWKRGLSETQYF. DNA of the CDR3: TGTGCCAGCAGCCCCCGGTGGAAGCGGGGACTTTCGGAGACCCAGTACTTC.

A few counts support this clone. The chain uses TRBV4-1 and TRBJ2-7; TRBD2 matches 15 bases. Germline loops: CDR1 MGHRA, CDR2 YSYEKL. The CDR3 extends over 17 amino acids. V shed 1 base, J shed 2 bases, and the junction held 3 bases outside the gene matches. For the CDR3, the DNA is TGCGCCAGCAGCCAAGGGACTAGCGGGAGGGTTACCTACGAGCAGTACTTC. Translating gives CASSQGTSGRVTYEQYF.

This chain connects TRBV27 to TRBJ2-5; the D gene is possibly TRBD1 (5 bases). This CDR3 region has 17 residues. V gave up 4 bases and J gave up 0 bases, with 18 bases separating them. Germline CDR1 is MNHEY and CDR2 is SMNVEV (reference sequence). The CDR3, as DNA: TGTGCCAGCAGTTCCGGTCTAGACAGTTGGGACCAAGAGACCCAGTACTTC. Translating it yields CASSSGLDSWDQETQYF.

The chain uses TRBV14 and TRBJ1-4; D gene uncertain. CDR1 and CDR2 from the germline V gene are SGHDN and FVKESK. V was clipped by 2 bases and J by 4 bases, with 11 bases between them. There are 15 residues in the CDR3. CDR3: CASSQSTSFNEKLFF. The CDR3 region has the DNA TGTGCCAGCAGCCAATCGACAAGCTTTAATGAAAAACTGTTTTTT.

The chain couples TRBV4-1 to TRBJ2-2; D remains ambiguous. The length of the CDR3 is 14 residues. The germline V gene has CDR1 MGHRA and CDR2 YSYEKL. V was clipped by 4 bases and J by 2 bases, with 8 bases between them. This chain's CDR3 is CASSLIKNTGELFF. The DNA of the CDR3 is TGCGCCAGCAGCCTTATTAAAAACACCGGGGAGCTGTTTTTT.

CDR3 residues: CASSLAGRHTDTQYF. CDR3 coding DNA: TGTGCCAGCAGCTTGGCGGGGAGACACACAGATACGCAGTATTTT. This chain joins TRBV11-2 and TRBJ2-3; a possible D gene is TRBD2 (6 bases). Germline CDR1 is SGHAT and CDR2 is FQNNGV. The V end was cut by 3 bases, the J end by 2 bases, with 12 bases between. The CDR3 covers 15 residues.

This clone came up a few times. The chain uses TRBV5-1 and TRBJ1-2; maybe TRBD1 (6 bases). The length of the CDR3 is 15 residues. With 0 bases removed from V and 1 base from J, the gap between germline ends came to 10 bases. CDR1 is SGHRS and CDR2 is YFSETQ in the germline V gene. This CDR3 reads CASSLVTGSNYGYTF. CDR3 DNA: TGCGCCAGCAGCTTGGTTACAGGGAGTAACTATGGCTACACCTTC.

This clone was seen more than once but under ten times. The chain joins TRBV6-1 to TRBJ1-1; D gene ambiguous. The CDR3 sequence is 14 residues long. Germline assignment: CDR1 MNHNS and CDR2 SASEGT. The ends were cut back, 7 bases at V and 0 bases at J, with 12 bases in the middle. CDR3 in DNA: TGTGCCAGCACGGGTCGGTTTATGAACACTGAAGCTTTCTTT. Translating gives CASTGRFMNTEAFF.

The genes are TRBV29-1 and TRBJ2-7; maybe TRBD1 (5 bases). This CDR3 spans 13 amino acids. With 4 bases removed from V and 3 bases from J, the gap between germline ends came to 13 bases. Germline V gene data show CDR1 as SQVTM and CDR2 as ANQGSEA. The CDR3 DNA is TGCAGCGTTGTGCAGGGAAATTTCTACGAGCAGTACTTC. It encodes CSVVQGNFYEQYF.

The V call is TRBV5-1, the J call TRBJ1-1; a possible D gene is TRBD1 (5 bases). The CDR3 length is 13 residues. Germline V CDR1 and CDR2: SGHRS, YFSETQ. V was trimmed by 0 bases and J by 8 bases, leaving 11 bases between them. The CDR3 here is CASSLVGGLEAFF. For the CDR3, the DNA is TGCGCCAGCAGCTTGGTCGGGGGTTTAGAAGCTTTCTTT.

The gene calls are TRBV6-5 and TRBJ2-7; D gene uncertain. In germline, CDR1 is MNHEY, CDR2 SVGAGI. This CDR3 has 16 residues. The V end was cut by 6 bases, the J end by 2 bases, with 20 bases between. This CDR3 is CASSYRRLGGTYEQYF. CDR3 nucleotides: TGTGCCAGCAGCTACCGACGCTTAGGCGGAACCTACGAGCAGTACTTC.

This clone appeared a single time. The J gene is TRBJ1-1, the V gene TRBV2; D gene uncertain. The CDR3 runs 14 residues. Trimming cost V 10 bases and J 0 bases, with 15 bases left between them. Per germline, CDR1 SNHLY and CDR2 FYNNEI. DNA for the CDR3: TGTGCCACCACACCCGAACACATGAACACTGAAGCTTTCTTT. This sequence encodes CATTPEHMNTEAFF.

This clone was seen only a few times. The rearrangement joins TRBV2 to TRBJ2-1; no clear D gene. The CDR3 consists of 15 residues. V shed 2 bases and J shed 0 bases, with 8 bases lying between them. CDR1 SNHLY and CDR2 FYNNEI come from the germline V gene. CDR3 in DNA: TGTGCCAGCAGTGAACTGCGATCCTCCTACAATGAGCAGTTCTTC. This sequence encodes CASSELRSSYNEQFF.

This chain links TRBV7-6 with TRBJ2-1; D is undetermined. Germline loops: CDR1 SGHVS, CDR2 FNYEAQ. V was clipped by 5 bases and J by 0 bases, with 14 bases between them. The CDR3 consists of 16 residues. CDR3 in DNA: TGTGCCAGCAGCCCTGCAGGCCTTAGCTCCTACAATGAGCAGTTCTTC. Translating gives CASSPAGLSSYNEQFF.

Concerning this clone: Within the sample, other DNA sequences also encode this same CDR3. The chain is built from TRBV6-5 and TRBJ1-1, with TRBD1 matching 9 bases. Germline V lookup: CDR1 MNHEY, CDR2 SVGAGI. This CDR3 comprises 14 residues. With 0 bases clipped from V and 5 bases from J, the junction kept 1 base outside the gene matches. The CDR3 loop reads CASSYSGQGTEAFF. The CDR3 nucleotides are TGTGCCAGCAGTTACTCCGGACAGGGGACTGAAGCTTTCTTT.

This chain connects TRBV9 to TRBJ1-2; 9 bases agree with TRBD1. The length of the CDR3 is 15 residues. Looked up from germline, CDR1 is SGDLS and CDR2 is YYNGEE. Unmatched junction bases numbered 4, after V lost 0 bases and J lost 4 bases. The CDR3 reads CASSVEGQGFYGYTF. The CDR3 coding sequence is TGTGCCAGCAGCGTAGAGGGACAGGGATTCTATGGCTACACCTTC.

Details on this clone: The identical CDR3 is also encoded by other nucleotide sequences in the sample. The gene calls are TRBV10-3 and TRBJ2-5; TRBD2 is a possible D gene (5 bases). This CDR3 contains 13 residues. Trimming removed 7 bases from V and 4 bases from J, with 13 bases in between. Germline V gene data show CDR1 as ENHRY and CDR2 as SYGVKD. CDR3 residues: CAINTRVGETQYF. DNA for the CDR3: TGTGCCATCAATACTAGGGTAGGAGAGACCCAGTACTTC.

The V call is TRBV5-1, the J call TRBJ1-6; 7 bases agree with TRBD1. Germline loops: CDR1 SGHRS, CDR2 YFSETQ. V was pared by 5 bases and J by 8 bases, with 19 bases of the junction left unmatched. CDR3 length: 18 amino acids. CDR3 nucleotide sequence: TGCGCCAGCAGACGGGGACAGAGTTTCTATTCTACCGATTCACCCCTCCACTTT. Protein sequence: CASRRGQSFYSTDSPLHF. The variable domain in full, with the rest retrieved from reference TRBV5-1 and TRBJ1-6, is KAGVTQTPRYLIKTRGQQVTLSCSPISGHRSVSWYQQTPGQGLQFLFEYFSETQRNKGNFPGRFSGRQFSNSRSEMNVSTLELGDSALYLCASRRGQSFYSTDSPLHFGNGTRLTVT.

The J gene is TRBJ2-1, the V gene TRBV13; TRBD1 matches 8 bases. The germline CDR1 and CDR2 sequences are PRHDT and FYEKMQ (reference sequence). The V gene end was trimmed by 5 bases and the J gene end by 8 bases; junction bases not matched to a gene: 11. The CDR3 has 15 amino acids. Written as DNA, the CDR3 is TGTGCCAGCAGCCACGACAGGGGTCGGGGCGATGAGCAGTTCTTC. Translating it yields CASSHDRGRGDEQFF.

This sequence joins TRBV12-5 and TRBJ2-7, with 9 bases identical to TRBD2. Trimming cost V 1 base and J 2 bases; bases outside gene matches: 12. The CDR3 runs 18 residues. In germline, CDR1 is LGHNT, CDR2 FRNRAP. CDR3: CASGLAVAGGRPPYEQYF. The CDR3 DNA is TGTGCTAGTGGTTTGGCAGTGGCGGGAGGGAGGCCTCCCTACGAGCAGTACTTC.